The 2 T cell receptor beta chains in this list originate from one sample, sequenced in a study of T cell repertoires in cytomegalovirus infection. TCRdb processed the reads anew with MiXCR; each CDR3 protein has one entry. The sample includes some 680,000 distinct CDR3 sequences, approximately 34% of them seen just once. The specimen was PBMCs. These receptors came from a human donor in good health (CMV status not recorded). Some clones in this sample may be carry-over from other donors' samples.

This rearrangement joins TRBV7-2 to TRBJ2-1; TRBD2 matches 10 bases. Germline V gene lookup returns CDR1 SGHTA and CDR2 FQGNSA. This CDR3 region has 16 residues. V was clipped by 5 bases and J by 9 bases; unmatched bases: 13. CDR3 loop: CASSKGASGSKGEQFF. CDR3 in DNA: TGTGCCAGCAGCAAGGGGGCTAGCGGGAGTAAAGGTGAGCAGTTCTTC.

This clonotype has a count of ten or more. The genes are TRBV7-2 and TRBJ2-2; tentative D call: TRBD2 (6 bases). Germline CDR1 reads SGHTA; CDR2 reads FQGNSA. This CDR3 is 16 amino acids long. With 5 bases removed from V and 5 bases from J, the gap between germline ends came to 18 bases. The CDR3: CASSQGTRGRTGELFF. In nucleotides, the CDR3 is TGTGCCAGCAGCCAGGGTACGCGGGGCCGAACCGGGGAGCTGTTTTTT.